This passage covers 30 T cell receptor beta chains from one sample sequenced in a study of shared clonotypes between healthy human individuals. Some clones are missing from TCRdb's copy, which holds only in-frame ones; the method was immunoSEQ multiplex PCR. The repertoire has millions of clones, 85% to 95% of them found once; the top ten carry about 0.39%. Sequences were obtained from naive CD4+ T cells from PBMCs. Specified subset: CD45RA+ positively selected. These receptors all come from a man between 18 and 29 years old in good health. Some clones in this sample may be carry-over from other donors' samples.

The chain links TRBV28 to TRBJ1-4; D may be TRBD1 (5 bases). Trimming took 0 bases from V and 8 from J, leaving 13 bases between them. This CDR3 has 15 residues. CDR1 and CDR2 from the germline V gene are MDHEN and SYDVKM. The CDR3 DNA reads as TGTGCCAGCAGTTTATGGAGGGAGCGGGACGAAAAACTGTTTTTT. Residues: CASSLWRERDEKLFF.

The rearrangement links TRBV7-9 to TRBJ2-1; 9 nucleotides align to TRBD2. The CDR3 length is 16 residues. The ends lost 3 bases at V and 9 bases at J; junction bases unmatched: 12. Per the germline V gene, CDR1 is SEHNR and CDR2 is FQNEAQ (reference sequence). DNA of the CDR3: TGTGCCAGCAGCTTGGGGCCGCTAGCGGGACACGTTGAGCAGTTCTTC. It is translated as CASSLGPLAGHVEQFF.

The chain combines TRBV29-1 with TRBJ1-1; maybe TRBD1 (5 bases). The V and J ends lost 2 bases and 5 bases respectively, with 9 bases between them. This CDR3 spans 12 amino acids. CDR1 and CDR2 (germline): SQVTM, ANQGSEA. CDR3 region: CSVERPGTEAFF. The CDR3 nucleotides are TGCAGCGTTGAACGACCAGGGACTGAAGCTTTCTTT.

The V gene is TRBV5-1, the J gene TRBJ1-4, with 10 bases matching TRBD1. After removal of 0 bases from V and 8 bases from J, the junction contained 7 bases not matched to a gene. Germline V gene lookup returns CDR1 SGHRS and CDR2 YFSETQ. This CDR3 region has 16 residues. The CDR3 here is CASSLGVRQGAEKLFF. Written as DNA, the CDR3 is TGCGCCAGCAGCTTGGGAGTCCGACAGGGGGCAGAAAAACTGTTTTTT.

This clone was observed a single time. The chain uses TRBV5-1 and TRBJ2-7; a possible D gene is TRBD2 (6 bases). Trimming removed 4 bases from V and 0 bases from J, with 17 bases in between. Germline V gene sequence: CDR1 SGHRS, CDR2 YFSETQ. The CDR3 covers 16 residues. The CDR3 nucleotides are TGCGCCAGCAGCCTTGGTCCGGGAGTAAGCTCCTACGAGCAGTACTTC. Translating gives CASSLGPGVSSYEQYF.

The chain links TRBV5-4 to TRBJ1-1; 8 nucleotides match TRBD1. CDR1 and CDR2 (germline): SGHNT, YYREEE (reference sequence). The CDR3 runs to 14 residues. J was trimmed by 4 bases and V by 2 bases; bases with no gene match: 4. CDR3 amino acids: CASSLGQGTTEAFF. CDR3 DNA sequence: TGTGCCAGCAGCTTAGGACAGGGAACCACTGAAGCTTTCTTT. Full variable domain (rest looked up from reference TRBV5-4 and TRBJ1-1): ETGVTQSPTHLIKTRGQQVTLRCSSQSGHNTVSWYQQALGQGPQFIFQYYREEENGRGNFPPRFSGLQFPNYSSELNVNALELDDSALYLCASSLGQGTTEAFFGQGTRLTVV.

The J gene is TRBJ2-1, the V gene TRBV14; tentatively, D is TRBD1 (6 bases). V gave up 0 bases and J gave up 2 bases, with 14 bases separating them. The CDR3 runs to 17 residues. Germline V gene lookup returns CDR1 SGHDN and CDR2 FVKESK. Here the CDR3 DNA reads TGTGCCAGCAGCCAAGAGGGGGCACAGATCCCCTACAATGAGCAGTTCTTC. Amino acid sequence: CASSQEGAQIPYNEQFF.

The genes are TRBV28 and TRBJ2-7, with 7 bases lining up with TRBD2. The germline gives CDR1 MDHEN, CDR2 SYDVKM. With V trimmed by 6 bases and J by 2 bases, 7 bases remained unmatched. The CDR3 consists of 14 residues. CDR3: CASSREARPYEQYF. Written as DNA, the CDR3 is TGTGCCAGCAGCCGGGAGGCCCGGCCCTACGAGCAGTACTTC.

The genes are TRBV6-5 and TRBJ1-2, with D unresolved. The CDR3 runs to 13 residues. V was clipped by 3 bases and J by 4 bases, with 9 bases between them. Germline CDR1 MNHEY, CDR2 SVGAGI. CDR3 residues: CASSYDGLYGYTF. CDR3 coding DNA: TGTGCCAGCAGTTATGACGGCCTCTATGGCTACACCTTC.

The chain has TRBV29-1 and TRBJ2-7, with no clear D. Germline assignment: CDR1 SQVTM and CDR2 ANQGSEA. The V end lost 1 base, the J end lost 4 bases, and 14 bases lay between the germline ends. The CDR3 loop spans 14 amino acids. CDR3: CSVEVAGRPYEQYF. The CDR3 DNA is TGCAGCGTTGAAGTCGCTGGACGGCCTTACGAGCAGTACTTC.

The genes are TRBV10-3 and TRBJ2-5; TRBD1 agrees at 8 bases. CDR3 length equals 15 residues. Losses at the gene ends were 8 bases for V and 1 base for J; bases not matched to a gene: 9. Germline-derived CDR1 and CDR2 are ENHRY and SYGVKD. CDR3: CAISGSGGGQETQYF. DNA for the CDR3: TGTGCCATCTCGGGTTCAGGGGGCGGCCAAGAGACCCAGTACTTC.

The V and J genes are TRBV7-8 and TRBJ1-5, with a possible D match to TRBD1 (6 bases). With 5 bases removed from V and 5 bases from J, the gap between germline ends came to 19 bases. The CDR3 is 16 residues long. Germline V lookup: CDR1 SGHVS, CDR2 FQNEAQ. CDR3 DNA sequence: TGTGCCAGCAGCACCCGAGGGGGGTCGAGCTATCAGCCCCAGCATTTT. It encodes CASSTRGGSSYQPQHF.

V is TRBV6-1 and J is TRBJ1-4; D is unresolved. Trimming removed 6 bases from V and 1 base from J, with 9 bases in between. The germline CDR1 and CDR2 sequences are MNHNS and SASEGT. The CDR3 runs 14 residues. The CDR3 loop is CASSEIRTNEKLFF. In DNA, the CDR3 is TGTGCCAGCAGCGAAATAAGAACTAATGAAAAACTGTTTTTT.

The sample holds a few counts of this clone. The V call is TRBV9, the J call TRBJ1-2; TRBD1 might be the D (6 bases). The CDR3 has 14 amino acids. Trimming stripped 0 bases from V and 11 bases from J, with 17 bases between. Germline V CDR1 and CDR2: SGDLS, YYNGEE. DNA for the CDR3: TGTGCCAGCAGCGTAGTTGGACAGACTATGAGGTACACCTTC. This codes for CASSVVGQTMRYTF.

This clone was recorded once. The rearrangement links TRBV11-2 to TRBJ2-7; D remains unclear. V was clipped by 0 bases and J by 6 bases, with 9 bases between them. The germline CDR1 and CDR2 sequences are SGHAT and FQNNGV. The CDR3 has 13 amino acids. As DNA, the CDR3 is TGTGCCAGCAGCTTAGAGCGGCTGGGCGAGCAGTACTTC. Protein: CASSLERLGEQYF.

CDR3 coding DNA: TGTGCCAGCAGGACTACTAGCGGACCCTACAATGAGCAGTTCTTC. Translation: CASRTTSGPYNEQFF. The rearrangement joins TRBV28 to TRBJ2-1; 8 bases are a match to TRBD2. J lost 2 bases, V lost 6 bases, and 6 bases had no gene match. The CDR3 runs 15 residues. Germline CDR1 and CDR2: MDHEN and SYDVKM.

The genes are TRBV2 and TRBJ1-2; no reliable D call. This CDR3 contains 12 residues. V gave up 5 bases and J gave up 4 bases, with 8 bases separating them. Per germline, CDR1 SNHLY and CDR2 FYNNEI. CDR3: CASSKRSYGYTF. The CDR3 DNA reads TGTGCCAGCAGTAAACGATCCTATGGCTACACCTTC.

This chain connects TRBV18 to TRBJ2-3; TRBD2 matches 10 bases. The length of the CDR3 is 15 residues. Looked up from germline, CDR1 is KGHSH and CDR2 is LQKENI. V dropped 2 bases and J dropped 3; count of bases not matched to a gene: 2. The CDR3 spells CASSPRAGGTDTQYF. CDR3 nucleotides: TGTGCCAGCTCACCAAGAGCGGGAGGGACAGATACGCAGTATTTT. The full variable domain, its missing parts supplied by reference TRBV18 and TRBJ2-3, is NAGVMQNPRHLVRRRGQEARLRCSPMKGHSHVYWYRQLPEEGLKFMVYLQKENIIDESGMPKERFSAEFPKEGPSILRIQQVVRGDSAAYFCASSPRAGGTDTQYFGPGTRLTVL.

This chain joins TRBV5-1 and TRBJ2-7; perhaps TRBD1 as D (6 bases). V lost 4 bases, J lost 2 bases, and 10 bases lay in between. The CDR3 contains 13 residues. Per the germline V gene, CDR1 is SGHRS and CDR2 is YFSETQ. This chain's CDR3 is CASSQDRAYEQYF. The CDR3 DNA follows: TGCGCCAGCAGCCAGGACAGAGCCTACGAGCAGTACTTC. The entire variable domain, with the rest obtained from reference TRBV5-1 and TRBJ2-7, is as follows: KAGVTQTPRYLIKTRGQQVTLSCSPISGHRSVSWYQQTPGQGLQFLFEYFSETQRNKGNFPGRFSGRQFSNSRSEMNVSTLELGDSALYLCASSQDRAYEQYFGPGTRLTVT.

Notes on this clone: Other DNA variants within this sample encode the same CDR3. The chain is built from TRBV18 and TRBJ2-5; D is possibly TRBD1 (6 bases). CDR3 length: 15 amino acids. The germline CDR1 and CDR2 sequences are KGHSH and LQKENI. The ends were cut back, 0 bases at V and 2 bases at J, with 10 bases in the middle. The CDR3 DNA is TGTGCCAGCTCACCACCAGGACAGAGACAAGAGACCCAGTACTTC. It translates to CASSPPGQRQETQYF.

CDR3 in amino acids: CSAQRTGPTGELFF. DNA of the CDR3: TGCAGCGCACAACGGACAGGGCCCACCGGGGAGCTGTTTTTT. The chain combines TRBV29-1 with TRBJ2-2; 8 nucleotides agree with TRBD1. This CDR3 has 14 residues. Germline V lookup: CDR1 SQVTM, CDR2 ANQGSEA. The V gene end was trimmed by 7 bases and the J gene end by 4 bases; junction bases not matched to a gene: 8.

The rearrangement uses TRBV5-8 and TRBJ2-3; 10 positions agree with TRBD2. V lost 4 bases to trimming and J lost 4 bases; unmatched junction nucleotides: 6. CDR1 is SGHTS, CDR2 YDEGEE, per germline. This CDR3 contains 15 residues. CDR3 loop: CASSPSGRAPDTQYF. The CDR3 DNA sequence: TGTGCCAGCAGCCCGAGCGGGAGGGCACCAGATACGCAGTATTTT.

The chain carries TRBV5-4 and TRBJ1-2, with 9 nucleotides matching TRBD1. This CDR3 has 15 residues. Germline V gene data show CDR1 as SGHNT and CDR2 as YYREEE (reference sequence). V shed 4 bases, J shed 1 base, and the junction held 5 bases outside the gene matches. The CDR3 here is CASSLRTGDNYGYTF. In nucleotides, the CDR3 is TGTGCCAGCAGCCTCCGGACAGGGGATAACTATGGCTACACCTTC.

The table lists this clone with a count of one. This sample includes further DNA sequences coding for the same CDR3. This chain links TRBV28 with TRBJ2-7; a weak D match, TRBD1 (6 bases). Germline V gives CDR1 MDHEN, CDR2 SYDVKM. The length of the CDR3 is 14 residues. Trimming stripped 4 bases from V and 1 base from J, with 11 bases between. The CDR3 nucleotides read TGTGCCAGCAGTTGGGTTCAGGGGTCCTACGAGCAGTACTTC. As protein: CASSWVQGSYEQYF.

This clone was counted a single time. V gene TRBV9 combines with J gene TRBJ2-3, with 7 bases lining up with TRBD2. The length of the CDR3 is 14 residues. CDR1 and CDR2 from the germline V gene are SGDLS and YYNGEE. Losses at the gene ends were 4 bases for V and 0 bases for J; bases not matched to a gene: 2. In DNA, the CDR3 is TGTGCCAGCAGCAGTAGCGGGAGCACAGATACGCAGTATTTT. Translating it yields CASSSSGSTDTQYF.

The chain carries TRBV18 and TRBJ2-5; the D is unclear. Germline V gene data show CDR1 as KGHSH and CDR2 as LQKENI. V was trimmed by 3 bases and J by 0 bases, leaving 11 bases between them. There are 15 residues in the CDR3. The CDR3 DNA reads as TGTGCCAGCTCACCCCTTCTTATGGACCAAGAGACCCAGTACTTC. Amino acid sequence: CASSPLLMDQETQYF.

The chain couples TRBV28 to TRBJ2-1; no clear D gene. The V gene lost 6 bases and the J gene lost 9 bases, with 12 bases spanning the gap. Germline V gene sequence: CDR1 MDHEN, CDR2 SYDVKM. CDR3 length: 12 residues. CDR3 nucleotide sequence: TGTGCCAGCAGCCCACCAAGATTTGAGCAGTTCTTC. As protein: CASSPPRFEQFF.

The V gene is TRBV4-1, the J gene TRBJ1-5; D unclear. Trimming removed 1 base from V and 9 bases from J, with 10 bases in between. The CDR3 spans 13 residues. Germline CDR1 MGHRA, CDR2 YSYEKL. The CDR3 reads CASSQAWALPQHF. The CDR3 nucleotides are TGCGCCAGCAGCCAAGCGTGGGCTCTGCCCCAGCATTTT.

The chain couples TRBV18 to TRBJ1-3; 7 bases are shared with TRBD1. There are 15 residues in the CDR3. J lost 0 bases, V lost 3 bases, and 2 bases had no gene match. CDR1 is KGHSH and CDR2 is LQKENI in the germline V gene. CDR3 region: CASSPGQISGNTIYF. The CDR3 coding sequence is TGTGCCAGCTCACCGGGACAGATCTCTGGAAACACCATATATTTT.

This chain uses TRBV5-6 with TRBJ2-3, with D possibly matching TRBD1 (5 bases). Germline-derived CDR1 and CDR2 are SGHDT and YYEEEE. This CDR3 comprises 13 residues. The germline V and J ends were trimmed by 5 bases and 3 bases, with 10 bases remaining between them. The CDR3 region has the DNA TGTGCCAGCAGAGTGTCAGGGACAGATACGCAGTATTTT. Translated, it gives CASRVSGTDTQYF.